A selection of T cell receptor beta chains follows, all from one sample in a study of human T cells and chemical hapten exposure. From the RACE reads, TCRdb called clonotypes with MiXCR, one entry per CDR3 protein. The table has around 380,000 distinct CDR3 sequences, about 4.4% seen once. The material was whole blood, obtained in connection with sensitization to the hapten diphenylcyclopropenone (DPC). All receptors derive from a woman between 50 and 59 years old with alopecia areata. Some clones in this sample may be carry-over from other donors' samples. CDR3s include the opening cysteine and the closing phenylalanine or tryptophan. Fields, in order: D gene, V gene, clone size, J gene, CDR3 protein, CDR3 DNA. D genes are given only for firm matches. Some rows have no size entry. The others give once, few or many, or a class for an expanded clone.

D gene: .; V gene: TRBV3-1; clone size: few; J gene: TRBJ1-6; CDR3 protein: CASSQEGTRGLHF; CDR3 DNA: TGTGCCAGCAGCCAAGAGGGAACGAGGGGACTCCACTTT
D gene: TRBD1; V gene: TRBV20-1; clone size: many; J gene: TRBJ1-1; CDR3 protein: CSTQQGDLHTEAFF; CDR3 DNA: TGCAGTACTCAACAGGGGGACCTCCACACTGAAGCTTTCTTT
D gene: TRBD2; V gene: TRBV27; clone size: many; J gene: TRBJ2-3; CDR3 protein: CASSLWAGGPDTQYF; CDR3 DNA: TGTGCCAGCAGTTTATGGGCGGGGGGGCCAGATACGCAGTATTTT
D gene: .; V gene: TRBV12-3/TRBV12-4; clone size: few; J gene: TRBJ2-1; CDR3 protein: CASSTSLNEQFF; CDR3 DNA: TGTGCCAGCAGTACATCGTTGAATGAGCAGTTCTTC
D gene: TRBD2; V gene: TRBV20-1; clone size: .; J gene: TRBJ2-6; CDR3 protein: CSARGLGPQVGANVLTF; CDR3 DNA: TGCAGTGCTCGGGGACTAGGCCCTCAAGTCGGGGCCAACGTCCTGACTTTC
D gene: TRBD1; V gene: TRBV4-1; clone size: many; J gene: TRBJ1-4; CDR3 protein: CASSQGTGAGGEKLFF; CDR3 DNA: TGCGCCAGCAGCCAGGGAACAGGGGCGGGAGGTGAAAAACTGTTTTTT
D gene: .; V gene: TRBV6-5; clone size: many; J gene: TRBJ2-3; CDR3 protein: CASSHFPPGAGTDTQYF; CDR3 DNA: TGTGCCAGCAGTCACTTTCCCCCCGGGGCCGGCACAGATACGCAGTATTTT
D gene: .; V gene: TRBV6-6; clone size: many; J gene: TRBJ2-7; CDR3 protein: CASSYGGSNPYEQYF; CDR3 DNA: TGTGCCAGCAGTTATGGAGGGAGCAACCCCTACGAGCAGTACTTC
D gene: .; V gene: TRBV7-2; clone size: few; J gene: TRBJ2-1; CDR3 protein: CASSAFGAGNEQFF; CDR3 DNA: TGTGCCAGCAGCGCTTTCGGCGCGGGGAATGAGCAGTTCTTC
D gene: TRBD2; V gene: TRBV27; clone size: many; J gene: TRBJ2-7; CDR3 protein: CASSLSLAGPEQYF; CDR3 DNA: TGTGCCAGCAGTTTATCCCTAGCGGGTCCCGAGCAGTACTTC
D gene: .; V gene: TRBV5-1; clone size: many; J gene: TRBJ1-4; CDR3 protein: CASRGTRGPNEKLFF; CDR3 DNA: TGCGCCAGCAGGGGGACCAGGGGACCTAATGAAAAACTGTTTTTT
D gene: .; V gene: TRBV12-3/TRBV12-4; clone size: many; J gene: TRBJ1-1; CDR3 protein: CASSLRAPDQPNEAFF; CDR3 DNA: TGTGCCAGCAGTTTAAGGGCGCCTGACCAACCTAATGAAGCTTTCTTT
D gene: .; V gene: TRBV2; clone size: many; J gene: TRBJ2-3; CDR3 protein: CASSAPLALGDTQYF; CDR3 DNA: TGTGCCAGCAGTGCCCCCCTAGCGCTAGGAGATACGCAGTATTTT
D gene: TRBD2; V gene: TRBV7-2; clone size: once; J gene: TRBJ2-3; CDR3 protein: CASMRDYTDTQYF; CDR3 DNA: TGTGCCAGCATGAGGGACTACACAGATACGCAGTATTTT
D gene: TRBD1; V gene: TRBV7-2; clone size: many; J gene: TRBJ1-4; CDR3 protein: CASSLQGALNEKLFF; CDR3 DNA: TGTGCCAGCAGCTTACAGGGGGCTCTTAATGAAAAACTGTTTTTT
D gene: .; V gene: TRBV20-1; clone size: many; J gene: TRBJ1-1; CDR3 protein: CSASGWSAHEAFF; CDR3 DNA: TGCAGTGCTAGCGGGTGGAGTGCGCATGAAGCTTTCTTT
D gene: .; V gene: TRBV12-3/TRBV12-4; clone size: many; J gene: TRBJ1-1; CDR3 protein: CASSLEVAEAFF; CDR3 DNA: TGTGCCAGCAGTTTAGAGGTCGCCGAAGCTTTCTTT
D gene: TRBD2; V gene: TRBV6-2/TRBV6-3; clone size: .; J gene: TRBJ2-1; CDR3 protein: CASRLAGGSEQFF; CDR3 DNA: TGTGCCAGCAGACTAGCGGGAGGGTCTGAGCAGTTCTTC
D gene: TRBD2; V gene: TRBV10-3; clone size: many; J gene: TRBJ2-5; CDR3 protein: CAISVSGGASETQYF; CDR3 DNA: TGTGCCATCAGTGTTAGCGGGGGGGCTTCGGAGACCCAGTACTTC
D gene: .; V gene: TRBV6-1; clone size: many; J gene: TRBJ2-7; CDR3 protein: CASSDGGPYEQYF; CDR3 DNA: TGTGCCAGCAGTGACGGGGGACCCTACGAGCAGTACTTC
D gene: TRBD2; V gene: TRBV6-5; clone size: many; J gene: TRBJ2-1; CDR3 protein: CASRITSGGGNEQFF; CDR3 DNA: TGTGCCAGCAGGATAACTAGCGGTGGGGGCAATGAGCAGTTCTTC
D gene: TRBD1; V gene: TRBV5-1; clone size: .; J gene: TRBJ1-1; CDR3 protein: CASSLVQGKNTEAFF; CDR3 DNA: TGCGCCAGCAGCTTGGTACAGGGGAAGAACACTGAAGCTTTCTTT
D gene: .; V gene: TRBV20-1; clone size: many; J gene: TRBJ2-2; CDR3 protein: CSARALITTGELFF; CDR3 DNA: TGCAGTGCTAGAGCCTTGATTACGACCGGGGAGCTGTTTTTT
D gene: .; V gene: TRBV10-3; clone size: many; J gene: TRBJ2-1; CDR3 protein: CAISESWDNEQFF; CDR3 DNA: TGTGCCATCAGTGAGTCGTGGGACAATGAGCAGTTCTTC
D gene: .; V gene: TRBV10-3; clone size: many; J gene: TRBJ1-6; CDR3 protein: CAINPGFNSPLHF; CDR3 DNA: TGTGCCATCAACCCAGGGTTCAATTCACCCCTCCACTTT
D gene: TRBD1; V gene: TRBV28; clone size: many; J gene: TRBJ2-7; CDR3 protein: CASSIPGQGSDEQYF; CDR3 DNA: TGTGCCAGCAGTATCCCCGGACAGGGATCCGACGAGCAGTACTTC
D gene: .; V gene: TRBV2; clone size: many; J gene: TRBJ1-1; CDR3 protein: CASGEGMNTEAFF; CDR3 DNA: TGTGCCAGCGGCGAGGGGATGAACACTGAAGCTTTCTTT
D gene: .; V gene: TRBV5-1; clone size: many; J gene: TRBJ1-4; CDR3 protein: CASSLDPIGRIVLTTNEKLFF; CDR3 DNA: TGCGCCAGCAGCTTGGACCCAATAGGACGTATTGTGCTTACAACTAATGAAAAACTGTTTTTT
D gene: .; V gene: TRBV6-5; clone size: few; J gene: TRBJ2-1; CDR3 protein: CASYEGSGRQFF; CDR3 DNA: TGTGCCAGCTACGAGGGGAGTGGGAGGCAGTTCTTC
D gene: .; V gene: TRBV7-9; clone size: .; J gene: TRBJ1-5; CDR3 protein: CASSRAENQPQHF; CDR3 DNA: TGTGCCAGCAGCAGGGCAGAGAATCAGCCCCAGCATTTT
D gene: .; V gene: TRBV21-1; clone size: .; J gene: TRBJ1-5; CDR3 protein: CASSTPGQGVYSNQPQHF; CDR3 DNA: TGTGCCAGCAGCACACCGGGACAGGGGGTTTATAGCAATCAGCCCCAGCATTTT
D gene: TRBD1; V gene: TRBV7-6; clone size: many; J gene: TRBJ1-4; CDR3 protein: CASRGQGREKLFF; CDR3 DNA: TGTGCCAGCAGGGGACAGGGCCGGGAAAAACTGTTTTTT
D gene: .; V gene: TRBV12-3/TRBV12-4; clone size: .; J gene: TRBJ2-1; CDR3 protein: CASSLGHSQSSYNEQFF; CDR3 DNA: TGTGCCAGCAGTTTAGGTCATAGCCAGAGCTCCTACAATGAGCAGTTCTTC
D gene: .; V gene: TRBV20-1; clone size: many; J gene: TRBJ2-1; CDR3 protein: CSARDSEVAGYEQFF; CDR3 DNA: TGCAGTGCTAGAGATAGTGAAGTCGCAGGCTACGAGCAGTTCTTC
D gene: .; V gene: TRBV5-1; clone size: .; J gene: TRBJ2-2; CDR3 protein: CASSLEGPDRRGTGELFF; CDR3 DNA: TGCGCCAGCAGCTTGGAAGGCCCCGACAGGCGGGGCACCGGGGAGCTGTTTTTT
D gene: .; V gene: TRBV6-2/TRBV6-3; clone size: few; J gene: TRBJ2-7; CDR3 protein: CASSRGTTQEQYF; CDR3 DNA: TGTGCCAGCAGTCGCGGGACAACGCAGGAGCAGTACTTC
D gene: .; V gene: TRBV10-3; clone size: few; J gene: TRBJ2-1; CDR3 protein: CAISGTQEQFF; CDR3 DNA: TGTGCCATCAGCGGGACACAAGAGCAGTTCTTC
D gene: .; V gene: TRBV21-1; clone size: many; J gene: TRBJ1-3; CDR3 protein: CASSKVGRTGNTIYF; CDR3 DNA: TGTGCCAGCAGCAAAGTCGGCCGCACTGGAAACACCATATATTTT
D gene: .; V gene: TRBV30; clone size: many; J gene: TRBJ2-3; CDR3 protein: CAWAPGLDTQYF; CDR3 DNA: TGTGCCTGGGCACCAGGGCTAGATACGCAGTATTTT
D gene: .; V gene: TRBV6-2/TRBV6-3; clone size: many; J gene: TRBJ2-7; CDR3 protein: CASSWNWDEQYF; CDR3 DNA: TGTGCCAGCAGTTGGAACTGGGACGAGCAGTACTTC
D gene: TRBD1; V gene: TRBV12-3/TRBV12-4; clone size: .; J gene: TRBJ1-5; CDR3 protein: CASSLEGGQPVPQHF; CDR3 DNA: TGTGCCAGCAGTTTAGAGGGGGGACAGCCGGTCCCCCAGCATTTT
D gene: .; V gene: TRBV6-2/TRBV6-3; clone size: .; J gene: TRBJ2-7; CDR3 protein: CASSYSQRMEYF; CDR3 DNA: TGTGCCAGCAGTTACTCGCAGCGAATGGAGTACTTC
D gene: TRBD1; V gene: TRBV4-3; clone size: many; J gene: TRBJ2-1; CDR3 protein: CASSPVPGTENNEQFF; CDR3 DNA: TGCGCCAGCAGCCCCGTTCCAGGGACAGAGAACAATGAGCAGTTCTTC
D gene: TRBD1; V gene: TRBV9; clone size: many; J gene: TRBJ1-6; CDR3 protein: CASSPWDRDNSPLHF; CDR3 DNA: TGTGCCAGCAGCCCATGGGACAGGGATAATTCACCCCTCCACTTT
D gene: .; V gene: TRBV28; clone size: .; J gene: TRBJ2-5; CDR3 protein: CAISSRARGTETQYF; CDR3 DNA: TGTGCCATCTCGTCTAGGGCTCGGGGGACAGAGACCCAGTACTTC
D gene: TRBD2; V gene: TRBV12-3/TRBV12-4; clone size: few; J gene: TRBJ2-7; CDR3 protein: CASRYLAGGPSEQYF; CDR3 DNA: TGTGCCAGCAGATACTTAGCGGGGGGGCCTAGCGAGCAGTACTTC
D gene: TRBD2; V gene: TRBV20-1; clone size: .; J gene: TRBJ2-1; CDR3 protein: CSALKGLARSYNEQFF; CDR3 DNA: TGCAGTGCTCTGAAGGGACTAGCGAGATCCTACAATGAGCAGTTCTTC
D gene: TRBD2; V gene: TRBV6-1; clone size: many; J gene: TRBJ2-5; CDR3 protein: CASKRTSGSQETQYF; CDR3 DNA: TGTGCCAGCAAAAGGACTAGCGGGTCCCAAGAGACCCAGTACTTC
D gene: .; V gene: TRBV6-2/TRBV6-3; clone size: .; J gene: TRBJ1-1; CDR3 protein: CASRTLGHLEALF; CDR3 DNA: TGTGCCAGCAGAACCCTGGGACACCTTGAAGCTTTGTTT
D gene: .; V gene: TRBV7-2; clone size: many; J gene: TRBJ2-1; CDR3 protein: CASSPLAVESNEQFF; CDR3 DNA: TGTGCCAGCAGCCCCCTGGCGGTTGAGAGCAATGAGCAGTTCTTC